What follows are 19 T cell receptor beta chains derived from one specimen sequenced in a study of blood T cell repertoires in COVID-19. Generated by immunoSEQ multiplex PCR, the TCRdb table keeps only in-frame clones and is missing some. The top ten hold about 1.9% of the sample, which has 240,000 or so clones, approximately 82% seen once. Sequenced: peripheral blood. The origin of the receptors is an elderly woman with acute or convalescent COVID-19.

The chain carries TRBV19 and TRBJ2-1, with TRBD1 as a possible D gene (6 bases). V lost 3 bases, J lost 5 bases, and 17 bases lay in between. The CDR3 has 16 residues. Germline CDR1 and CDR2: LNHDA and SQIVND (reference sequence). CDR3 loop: CASSIQGRGADNEQFF. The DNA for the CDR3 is TGTGCCAGTAGTATCCAGGGCAGGGGTGCTGACAATGAGCAGTTCTTC. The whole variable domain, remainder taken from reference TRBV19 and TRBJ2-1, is DGGITQSPKYLFRKEGQNVTLSCEQNLNHDAMYWYRQDPGQGLRLIYYSQIVNDFQKGDIAEGYSVSREKKESFPLTVTSAQKNPTAFYLCASSIQGRGADNEQFFGPGTRLTVL.

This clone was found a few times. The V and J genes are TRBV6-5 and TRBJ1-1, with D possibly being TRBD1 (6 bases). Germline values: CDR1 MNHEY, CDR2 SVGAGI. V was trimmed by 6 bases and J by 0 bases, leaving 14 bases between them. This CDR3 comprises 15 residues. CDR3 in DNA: TGTGCCAGCAGGAGCGACAGGCACATGAACACTGAAGCTTTCTTT. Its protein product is CASRSDRHMNTEAFF.

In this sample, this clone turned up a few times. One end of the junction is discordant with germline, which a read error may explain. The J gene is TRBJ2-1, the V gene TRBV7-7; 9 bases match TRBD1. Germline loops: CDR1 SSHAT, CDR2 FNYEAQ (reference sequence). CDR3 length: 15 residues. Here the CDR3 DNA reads TGTGCTAGCAGCCCGGACAGGGGAAATTACAATGAGCAGTTCTTC. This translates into CASSPDRGNYNEQFF. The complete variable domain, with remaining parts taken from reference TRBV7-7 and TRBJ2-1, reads GAGVSQSPRYKVTKRGQDVTLRCDPISSHATLYWYQQALGQGPEFLTYFNYEAQPDKSGLPSDRFSAERPEGSISTLTIQRTEQRDSAMYRCASSPDRGNYNEQFFGPGTRLTVL.

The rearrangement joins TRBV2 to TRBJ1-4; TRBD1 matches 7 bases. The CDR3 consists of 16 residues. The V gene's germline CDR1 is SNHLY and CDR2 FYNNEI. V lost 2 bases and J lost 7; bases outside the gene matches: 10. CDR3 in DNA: TGTGCCAGCAGTGAATTCACAGGGGTAGGGAGTGAAAAACTGTTTTTT. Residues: CASSEFTGVGSEKLFF.

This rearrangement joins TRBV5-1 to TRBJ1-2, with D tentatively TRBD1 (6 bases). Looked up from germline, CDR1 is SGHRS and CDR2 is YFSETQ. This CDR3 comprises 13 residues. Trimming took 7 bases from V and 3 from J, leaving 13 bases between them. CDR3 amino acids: CASGADSHYGYTF. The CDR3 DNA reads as TGCGCCAGCGGGGCGGACAGCCACTATGGCTACACCTTC.

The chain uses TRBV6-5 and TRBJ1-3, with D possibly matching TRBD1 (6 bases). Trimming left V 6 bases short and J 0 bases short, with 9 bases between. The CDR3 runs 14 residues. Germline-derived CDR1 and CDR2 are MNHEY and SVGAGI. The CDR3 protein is CASRQGLSGNTIYF. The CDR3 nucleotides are TGTGCCAGCAGACAGGGCCTCTCTGGAAACACCATATATTTT.

The CDR3 is CASSDEPFPYEQYF. CDR3 bases: TGTGCCAGCAGTGACGAGCCTTTCCCCTACGAGCAGTACTTC. The chain recombines TRBV6-4 with TRBJ2-7; no firm D call. This CDR3 is built from 14 residues. From germline, CDR1 is MRHNA and CDR2 SNTAGT. Trimming took off 2 bases at V and 2 bases at J, with 10 bases between the two ends.

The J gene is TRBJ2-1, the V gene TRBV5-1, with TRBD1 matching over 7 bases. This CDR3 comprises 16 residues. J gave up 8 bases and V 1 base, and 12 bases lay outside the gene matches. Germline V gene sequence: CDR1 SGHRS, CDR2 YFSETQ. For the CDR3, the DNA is TGCGCCAGCAGCTTGACCCCTCGACAGGGTCCAGATGAGCAGTTCTTC. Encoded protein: CASSLTPRQGPDEQFF.

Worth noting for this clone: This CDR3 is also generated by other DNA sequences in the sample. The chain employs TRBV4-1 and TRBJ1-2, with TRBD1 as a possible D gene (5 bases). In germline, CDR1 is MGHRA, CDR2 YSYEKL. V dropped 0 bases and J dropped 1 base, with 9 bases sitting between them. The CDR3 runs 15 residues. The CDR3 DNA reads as TGCGCCAGCAGCCAAGACCCGGGGGGTAACTATGGCTACACCTTC. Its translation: CASSQDPGGNYGYTF.

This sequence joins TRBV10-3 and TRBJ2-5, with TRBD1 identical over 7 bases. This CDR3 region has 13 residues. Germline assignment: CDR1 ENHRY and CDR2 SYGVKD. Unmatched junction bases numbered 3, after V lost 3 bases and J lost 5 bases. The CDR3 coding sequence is TGTGCCATCAGTGACAGGGGGTCGGAGACCCAGTACTTC. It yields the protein CAISDRGSETQYF.

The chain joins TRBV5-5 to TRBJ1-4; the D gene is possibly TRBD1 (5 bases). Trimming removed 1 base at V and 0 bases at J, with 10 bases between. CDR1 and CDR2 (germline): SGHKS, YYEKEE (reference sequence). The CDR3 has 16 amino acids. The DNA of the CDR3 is TGTGCCAGCAGCTTGTACTGGGGGGCAACTAATGAAAAACTGTTTTTT. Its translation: CASSLYWGATNEKLFF.

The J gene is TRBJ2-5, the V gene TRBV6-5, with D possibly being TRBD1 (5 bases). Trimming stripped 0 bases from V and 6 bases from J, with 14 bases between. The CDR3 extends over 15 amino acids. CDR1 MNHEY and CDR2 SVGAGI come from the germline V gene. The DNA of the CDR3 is TGTGCCAGCAGTTACTCCCAGGGTCGAAAGCAGACCCAGTACTTC. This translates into CASSYSQGRKQTQYF.

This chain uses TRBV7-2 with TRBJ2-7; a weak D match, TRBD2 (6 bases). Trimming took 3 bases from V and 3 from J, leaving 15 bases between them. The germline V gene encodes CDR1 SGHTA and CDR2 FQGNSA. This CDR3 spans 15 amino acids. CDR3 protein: CASSFVGPGDYEQYF. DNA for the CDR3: TGTGCCAGCAGCTTCGTAGGGCCGGGGGACTACGAGCAGTACTTC.

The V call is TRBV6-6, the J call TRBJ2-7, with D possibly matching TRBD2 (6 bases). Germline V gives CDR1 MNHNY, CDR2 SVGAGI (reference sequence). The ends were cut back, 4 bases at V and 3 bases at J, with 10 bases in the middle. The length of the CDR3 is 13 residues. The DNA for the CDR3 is TGTGCCAGCAGTTCCGGGAGTAACTACGAGCAGTACTTC. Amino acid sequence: CASSSGSNYEQYF.

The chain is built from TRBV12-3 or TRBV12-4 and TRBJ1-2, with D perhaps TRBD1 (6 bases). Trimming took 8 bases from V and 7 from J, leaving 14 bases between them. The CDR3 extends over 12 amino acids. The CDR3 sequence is CASGGDMSGYTF. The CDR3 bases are TGTGCCAGCGGGGGGGACATGAGTGGCTACACCTTC.

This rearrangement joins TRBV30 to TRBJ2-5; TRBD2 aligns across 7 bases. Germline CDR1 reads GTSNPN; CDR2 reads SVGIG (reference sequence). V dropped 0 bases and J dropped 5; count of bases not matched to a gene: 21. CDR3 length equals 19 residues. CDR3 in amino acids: CAWSVTPGRTGGEWETQYF. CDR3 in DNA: TGTGCCTGGAGTGTCACCCCCGGGAGGACTGGGGGAGAGTGGGAGACCCAGTACTTC.

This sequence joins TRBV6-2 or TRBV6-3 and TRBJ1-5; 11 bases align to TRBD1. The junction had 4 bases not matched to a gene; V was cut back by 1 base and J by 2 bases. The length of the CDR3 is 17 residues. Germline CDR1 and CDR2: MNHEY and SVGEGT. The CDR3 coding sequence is TGTGCCAGCAGTTACTATCCGGGACAGGGGGGCAATCAGCCCCAGCATTTT. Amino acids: CASSYYPGQGGNQPQHF.

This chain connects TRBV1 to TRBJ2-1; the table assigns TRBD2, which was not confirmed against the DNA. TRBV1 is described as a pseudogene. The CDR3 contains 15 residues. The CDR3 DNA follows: TGCACCAGCAGACCCGACGGACTGGACTACAATGAGCAGTTCTTC. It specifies CTSRPDGLDYNEQFF.

In DNA, the CDR3 is TGTGCCAGCAGTCGTAAGCCAGGGACAGGGGGTCGGAATTCACCCCTCCACTTT. Protein sequence: CASSRKPGTGGRNSPLHF. V and J are TRBV27 and TRBJ1-6, with 11 positions matching TRBD1. The germline CDR1 and CDR2 sequences are MNHEY and SMNVEV (reference sequence). This CDR3 contains 18 residues. V trimming: 5 bases; J trimming: 7 bases; junction bases outside the gene matches: 13.